The rows below give T cell receptor beta chains drawn from one sample of a study of blood T cell repertoires in COVID-19. Profiling relied on immunoSEQ multiplex PCR, and the TCRdb table lists in-frame clones only, not all of them. The data show nearly 110,000 clones, about four fifths seen once. The sequencing sample was made of peripheral blood. The receptors derive from a man between 65 and 85 years old with acute or convalescent COVID-19. Both conserved end residues are part of each CDR3. Each record gives: D gene, clone size, J gene, V gene, CDR3 DNA, CDR3 protein. The D gene is left open where the match is weak. Not all rows give a size; the values are once, few, many and, for expanded clones, a class.

d_call: -; clone_size: -; j_call: TRBJ2-5; v_call: TRBV3-1/TRBV3-2; cdr3_nt: TGTGCCAGCAGCCAAGCGGGGAGTGAGACCCAGTACTTC; cdr3_aa: CASSQAGSETQYF
d_call: -; clone_size: -; j_call: TRBJ2-3; v_call: TRBV7-6; cdr3_nt: TGTGCCAGCAGCTCACAGGGTTTTAGCACAGATACGCAGTATTTT; cdr3_aa: CASSSQGFSTDTQYF
d_call: TRBD1; clone_size: -; j_call: TRBJ1-2; v_call: TRBV5-1; cdr3_nt: TGCGCCAGCAGCCCATTCGGACAGGACAACTATGGCTACACCTTC; cdr3_aa: CASSPFGQDNYGYTF
d_call: -; clone_size: -; j_call: TRBJ1-3; v_call: TRBV2; cdr3_nt: TGTGCCAGCAGTGGGGGGCTCGGAAGCTCTGGAAACACCATATATTTT; cdr3_aa: CASSGGLGSSGNTIYF
d_call: -; clone_size: -; j_call: TRBJ2-1; v_call: TRBV20-1; cdr3_nt: TGCAGTGCTAGTACTGGCTCCTACAATGAGCAGTTCTTC; cdr3_aa: CSASTGSYNEQFF
d_call: -; clone_size: -; j_call: TRBJ2-1; v_call: TRBV5-1; cdr3_nt: TGCGCCAGCAGCTTGGGAGGAGGTCGGAACAATGAGCAGTTCTTC; cdr3_aa: CASSLGGGRNNEQFF
d_call: -; clone_size: -; j_call: TRBJ2-7; v_call: TRBV4-2; cdr3_nt: TGTGCCAGCAGCCCAGAGGCAGGCAAGGCCTACGAGCAGTACTTC; cdr3_aa: CASSPEAGKAYEQYF
d_call: TRBD1; clone_size: -; j_call: TRBJ1-5; v_call: TRBV19; cdr3_nt: TGTGCCAGTACCAGACAGGGGAAGGACAATCAGCCCCAGCATTTT; cdr3_aa: CASTRQGKDNQPQHF
d_call: TRBD1; clone_size: -; j_call: TRBJ1-1; v_call: TRBV7-6; cdr3_nt: TGTGCCAGCAGCCCTGGGGCCAGGGGGGCCACTGAAGCTTTCTTT; cdr3_aa: CASSPGARGATEAFF
d_call: -; clone_size: -; j_call: TRBJ2-1; v_call: TRBV10-2; cdr3_nt: TGCGCCAGCAGTGACGCTAGCGACGATGAGCAGTTCTTC; cdr3_aa: CASSDASDDEQFF
d_call: -; clone_size: -; j_call: TRBJ1-3; v_call: TRBV7-8; cdr3_nt: TGTGCCAGCAGCCTACAGTACTCTGGAAACACCATATATTTT; cdr3_aa: CASSLQYSGNTIYF
d_call: -; clone_size: -; j_call: TRBJ2-6; v_call: TRBV19; cdr3_nt: TGTGCCAGTAGAAGCTTTAGCAACTCTGGGGCCAACGTCCTGACTTTC; cdr3_aa: CASRSFSNSGANVLTF
d_call: -; clone_size: -; j_call: TRBJ2-2; v_call: TRBV4-1; cdr3_nt: TGCGCCAGCAGCCAAGAGGCCGGGGCGAACACCGGGGAGCTGTTTTTT; cdr3_aa: CASSQEAGANTGELFF
d_call: -; clone_size: -; j_call: TRBJ1-5; v_call: TRBV3-1/TRBV3-2; cdr3_nt: TGTGCCAGCAGCCAAGATCCCACAGGAGCCAATCAGCCCCAGCATTTT; cdr3_aa: CASSQDPTGANQPQHF
d_call: TRBD1; clone_size: -; j_call: TRBJ1-1; v_call: TRBV10-3; cdr3_nt: TGTGCCATCAGTGACCCCGGGACAGGGGGCTCCTTCAACACTGAAGCTTTCTTT; cdr3_aa: CAISDPGTGGSFNTEAFF
d_call: -; clone_size: -; j_call: TRBJ2-2; v_call: TRBV5-1; cdr3_nt: TGCGCCAGCAGCTTGGGAGACAGAGACACCGGGGAGCTGTTTTTT; cdr3_aa: CASSLGDRDTGELFF
d_call: TRBD2; clone_size: few; j_call: TRBJ2-1; v_call: TRBV5-1; cdr3_nt: TGCGCCAGCAGCGAGGGACTAGCGGGGGGCAATGAGCAGTTCTTC; cdr3_aa: CASSEGLAGGNEQFF
d_call: TRBD2; clone_size: -; j_call: TRBJ2-1; v_call: TRBV14; cdr3_nt: TGTGCCAGCAGCCATGAGCGGGGGACCTACAATGAGCAGTTCTTC; cdr3_aa: CASSHERGTYNEQFF
d_call: -; clone_size: -; j_call: TRBJ2-1; v_call: TRBV7-2; cdr3_nt: TGTGCCAGCAGCTTATTGGGGGCTGAGCAGTTCTTC; cdr3_aa: CASSLLGAEQFF
d_call: -; clone_size: -; j_call: TRBJ2-1; v_call: TRBV12-3/TRBV12-4; cdr3_nt: TGTGCCAGCAGTTTTAGCGCCTACAATGAGCAGTTCTTC; cdr3_aa: CASSFSAYNEQFF
d_call: TRBD1; clone_size: -; j_call: TRBJ1-3; v_call: TRBV19; cdr3_nt: TGTGCCAGTACCACCCCGGGACAGGGTTTTGGAAACACCATATATTTT; cdr3_aa: CASTTPGQGFGNTIYF
d_call: -; clone_size: -; j_call: TRBJ2-3; v_call: TRBV3-1/TRBV3-2; cdr3_nt: TGTGCCAGCAGCCAAGGAGGCGGCACAGATACGCAGTATTTT; cdr3_aa: CASSQGGGTDTQYF